This TCR beta chain was obtained from a study of cytomegalovirus exposure and HLA in healthy donors. The CDR3 loop spans 13 amino acids. Germline V CDR1 and CDR2: MDHEN, SYDVKM. PCR was performed using 60 Vbeta and 13 Jbeta primers. The protocol was immunoSEQ multiplex PCR, while the TCRdb copy is restricted to in-frame clones and leaves out a portion. Of approximately 110,000 clones in the sample, around 78% are singletons; the top ten hold less than 5%. General study results and limits: Analysis performed later showed TCR beta chains linked to HLA being more clonally expanded than equally common others.

The count of this clone is one. Antigen specificity is unknown. Sequencing used PBMCs. V is TRBV28 and J is TRBJ1-2, with TRBD1 matching over 12 bases. The receptor's source is a man in his 60s in good health and CMV-seropositive. CDR3 protein: CGTGTGGPYGYTF. CDR3 DNA sequence: TGTGGTACCGGGACAGGGGGCCCCTATGGCTACACCTTC.